These 16 T cell receptor beta chains originate from one sample sequenced in a study of cytomegalovirus exposure and HLA in healthy donors. Profiled with immunoSEQ multiplex PCR; TCRdb holds only in-frame clones, not every one. The sample has some 64,000 clones, about 97% seen once. The material sequenced was PBMCs. These receptors were obtained from a woman aged 18-35 years in good health and CMV-seropositive.

The CDR3 DNA reads as TGTGCCAGCTCACCATCACAGGGGGCATGGAATCAGCCCCAGCATTTT. This codes for CASSPSQGAWNQPQHF. The J gene is TRBJ1-5, the V gene TRBV18; 9 bases are a match to TRBD1. This CDR3 comprises 16 residues. Germline CDR1 is KGHSH and CDR2 is LQKENI. V was clipped by 2 bases and J by 4 bases; unmatched bases: 6.

The J gene is TRBJ2-5, the V gene TRBV5-1, with 8 bases that match TRBD1. V lost 4 bases, J lost 5 bases, and 10 bases stayed unmatched. The germline gives CDR1 SGHRS, CDR2 YFSETQ. The CDR3 has 15 residues. The CDR3 is CASSPGTGPGETQYF. The CDR3 DNA follows: TGCGCCAGCAGCCCAGGGACAGGTCCGGGGGAGACCCAGTACTTC. Variable domain in full (rest from reference TRBV5-1 and TRBJ2-5): KAGVTQTPRYLIKTRGQQVTLSCSPISGHRSVSWYQQTPGQGLQFLFEYFSETQRNKGNFPGRFSGRQFSNSRSEMNVSTLELGDSALYLCASSPGTGPGETQYFGPGTRLLVL.

This rearrangement joins TRBV11-2 to TRBJ2-3; 11 bases are shared with TRBD2. The CDR3 runs to 17 residues. The V gene end was trimmed by 1 base and the J gene end by 3 bases; junction bases not matched to a gene: 6. The germline CDR1 and CDR2 sequences are SGHAT and FQNNGV. This chain's CDR3 is CASSLVSGRAGTDTQYF. The CDR3 region has the DNA TGTGCCAGCAGCTTAGTTAGCGGGAGGGCCGGAACAGATACGCAGTATTTT. Using reference TRBV11-2 and TRBJ2-3 for the parts outside the CDR3, the full variable domain is EAGVAQSPRYKIIEKRQSVAFWCNPISGHATLYWYQQILGQGPKLLIQFQNNGVVDDSQLPKDRFSAERLKGVDSTLKIQPAKLEDSAVYLCASSLVSGRAGTDTQYFGPGTRLTVL.

CDR3 amino acids: CASRDRGTDTQYF. The CDR3 bases are TGTGCCAGCCGGGACAGGGGCACAGATACGCAGTATTTT. The chain employs TRBV19 and TRBJ2-3, with TRBD1 matching over 9 bases. Germline V CDR1 and CDR2: LNHDA, SQIVND (reference sequence). The CDR3 consists of 13 residues. The trim removed 9 bases at V and 1 base at J, leaving 2 bases unmatched. The variable domain in full, completed from reference TRBV19 and TRBJ2-3, reads DGGITQSPKYLFRKEGQNVTLSCEQNLNHDAMYWYRQDPGQGLRLIYYSQIVNDFQKGDIAEGYSVSREKKESFPLTVTSAQKNPTAFYLCASRDRGTDTQYFGPGTRLTVL.

V usage is TRBV19 and J usage is TRBJ1-1; D not resolved. CDR3 size: 13 residues. With 3 bases removed from V and 3 bases from J, the gap between germline ends came to 8 bases. In germline, CDR1 is LNHDA, CDR2 SQIVND (reference sequence). In DNA form, the CDR3 reads TGTGCCAGTAGTATTGTCGGTGACACTGAAGCTTTCTTT. Encoded protein: CASSIVGDTEAFF.

The genes are TRBV7-8 and TRBJ2-2; D unresolved. The CDR3 spans 13 residues. Between the trimmed V and J ends, which lost 5 bases and 5 bases, there was a span of 9 bases. In germline, CDR1 is SGHVS, CDR2 FQNEAQ. CDR3 amino acids: CASSKTETGELFF. The CDR3 region has the DNA TGTGCCAGCAGCAAAACAGAGACCGGGGAGCTGTTTTTT.

The chain joins TRBV29-1 to TRBJ1-4; no clear D gene. In germline, CDR1 is SQVTM, CDR2 ANQGSEA. V lost 7 bases and J 9 bases, leaving 12 bases between the germline ends. This CDR3 is built from 11 residues. The DNA for the CDR3 is TGCAGCGGGTACTCTAACCAAAAACTGTTTTTT. Translated: CSGYSNQKLFF.

This clone occurred once. The CDR3, as DNA: TGTGCCAGCAGCGTTAATAGCGGGGCTAGCTCCTACAATGAGCAGTTCTTC. As protein: CASSVNSGASSYNEQFF. The rearrangement links TRBV9 to TRBJ2-1, with 8 positions matching TRBD2. CDR3 length equals 17 residues. After removal of 2 bases from V and 0 bases from J, the junction contained 7 bases not matched to a gene. CDR1 SGDLS and CDR2 YYNGEE come from the germline V gene.

The chain recombines TRBV5-1 with TRBJ2-3; TRBD2 is a possible D gene (6 bases). Germline V gene data show CDR1 as SGHRS and CDR2 as YFSETQ. This CDR3 comprises 15 residues. The V and J ends lost 3 bases and 3 bases respectively, with 14 bases between them. CDR3 nucleotides: TGCGCCAGCAGCTCCGTTATCGGGGGAACAGATACGCAGTATTTT. Translating it yields CASSSVIGGTDTQYF. Using reference TRBV5-1 and TRBJ2-3 for the parts outside the CDR3, the full variable domain is KAGVTQTPRYLIKTRGQQVTLSCSPISGHRSVSWYQQTPGQGLQFLFEYFSETQRNKGNFPGRFSGRQFSNSRSEMNVSTLELGDSALYLCASSSVIGGTDTQYFGPGTRLTVL.

The rearrangement uses TRBV7-9 and TRBJ2-1; TRBD2 matches 13 bases. Germline V lookup: CDR1 SEHNR, CDR2 FQNEAQ (reference sequence). The CDR3 totals 16 residues. The junction had 8 bases not matched to a gene; V was cut back by 5 bases and J by 7 bases. CDR3 in amino acids: CASSLALAGGSNEQFF. CDR3 sequence (DNA): TGTGCCAGCAGCCTCGCACTAGCGGGAGGGTCTAATGAGCAGTTCTTC.

The chain employs TRBV19 and TRBJ1-5, with D uncertain. Looked up from germline, CDR1 is LNHDA and CDR2 is SQIVND (reference sequence). The CDR3 is made up of 13 amino acids. The V and J ends lost 5 bases and 2 bases respectively, with 7 bases between them. The CDR3 DNA is TGTGCCAGTAGTTTTCTCCGCAATCAGCCCCAGCATTTT. Translated: CASSFLRNQPQHF.

The chain links TRBV6-1 to TRBJ2-7; a weak D match, TRBD1 (6 bases). Trimming took off 7 bases at V and 7 bases at J, with 20 bases between the two ends. Germline CDR1 is MNHNS and CDR2 is SASEGT. The CDR3 is made up of 14 amino acids. Here the CDR3 reads CASTSRTEAGEQYF. CDR3 DNA sequence: TGTGCCAGCACGTCTCGGACAGAGGCAGGGGAGCAGTACTTC.

The chain has TRBV5-1 and TRBJ2-5; D is possibly TRBD2 (9 bases). Germline CDR1 reads SGHRS; CDR2 reads YFSETQ. Trimming took off 4 bases at V and 5 bases at J, with 27 bases between the two ends. This CDR3 spans 18 amino acids. The CDR3 coding sequence is TGCGCCAGCAGCAGGACAGGGTCGACCAGCGGGAGGATGGAGACCCAGTACTTC. Protein: CASSRTGSTSGRMETQYF.

The genes are TRBV20-1 and TRBJ2-1; D is ambiguous. The CDR3 spans 10 residues. Looked up from germline, CDR1 is DFQATT and CDR2 is SNEGSKA (reference sequence). Trimming took 6 bases from V and 6 from J, leaving 6 bases between them. The CDR3 DNA reads as TGCAGTGCGATGCGCAATGAGCAGTTCTTC. Translating gives CSAMRNEQFF.

The chain joins TRBV19 to TRBJ2-1; TRBD2 is a possible D gene (6 bases). Germline lookup yields CDR1 LNHDA and CDR2 SQIVND (reference sequence). V shed 7 bases and J shed 4 bases, with 11 bases lying between them. This CDR3 comprises 13 residues. In nucleotides, the CDR3 is TGTGCCAGTACTCGGGGGACGTACAATGAGCAGTTCTTC. It encodes CASTRGTYNEQFF.

V gene TRBV12-5 combines with J gene TRBJ2-1; 10 bases are shared with TRBD2. V shed 0 bases, J shed 0 bases, and the junction held 8 bases outside the gene matches. The CDR3 spans 19 residues. Germline values: CDR1 LGHNT, CDR2 FRNRAP. CDR3 nucleotide sequence: TGTGCTAGTGGTTTGGTACAACAGCCTAGCGGGAGCTCCTACAATGAGCAGTTCTTC. Translating it yields CASGLVQQPSGSSYNEQFF.